This T cell receptor (beta chain) was identified during a study of blood T cell repertoires in COVID-19. Study-wide context: Sites across the United States, Italy and Spain contributed samples from acute and convalescent COVID-19. PBMCs, B-cell-depleted T cells, or T cells were the source of the cDNA or gDNA that made up the material.

In the source study's methods: Amplification of reference gene primers provided the estimated nucleated cell counts. Using immunoSEQ multiplex PCR, the repertoire was profiled, and TCRdb retains in-frame clones only, with some absent. Clonal size and the V and J genes are those of that table, whereas D and trimming came from the DNA. Of about 150,000 clones detected, roughly nine tenths appear once; the ten largest clones hold roughly 15%. From germline, CDR1 is LGHNA and CDR2 YNFKEQ. V dropped 0 bases and J dropped 9 bases, with 18 bases sitting between them. The CDR3 covers 15 residues. The sequenced sample consisted of peripheral blood. This rearrangement joins TRBV4-2 to TRBJ2-7; D not certain. The clonotype originates from a woman in her 40s with acute or convalescent COVID-19. The CDR3 DNA reads TGTGCCAGCAGCCAAGACGAAAACACAAACAAATTGCAGTACTTC. This encodes CASSQDENTNKLQYF.